The 24 T cell receptor beta chains below were found in one sample sequenced in a study of cytomegalovirus exposure and HLA in healthy donors. The PCR employed 60 Vbeta primers together with 13 Jbeta primers. Method: immunoSEQ multiplex PCR; TCRdb's copy keeps in-frame clones and lacks some. Among fewer than 75,000 clones listed, about 82% were seen once. Input material: PBMCs. The origin of the receptors is a woman under 40 in good health and CMV-seronegative.

The CDR3 loop reads CASSLVGGAGRTDTQYF. The CDR3 DNA is TGTGCCAGCAGCTTAGTTGGCGGGGCGGGACGCACAGATACGCAGTATTTT. The chain couples TRBV7-2 to TRBJ2-3, with D possibly being TRBD2 (6 bases). V lost 1 base and J 1 base, leaving 15 bases between the germline ends. Germline V gives CDR1 SGHTA, CDR2 FQGNSA. The CDR3 covers 17 residues.

The V call is TRBV14, the J call TRBJ2-7, with TRBD2 matching 9 bases. The V and J ends lost 1 base and 1 base, in that order; junction bases with no gene match: 8. The CDR3 is 17 residues long. The germline gives CDR1 SGHDN, CDR2 FVKESK. For the CDR3, the DNA is TGTGCCAGCAGCCAAGCCCCGTATAGCGGGGGATCCTACGAGCAGTACTTC. Amino acids: CASSQAPYSGGSYEQYF.

The chain employs TRBV30 and TRBJ2-7; 8 bases line up with TRBD2. V shed 3 bases and J 2 bases; nucleotides not matched to a gene: 6. The CDR3 has 14 amino acids. Germline CDR1 GTSNPN, CDR2 SVGIG (reference sequence). The DNA of the CDR3 is TGTGCCTGGAGGGTGGCGGGAGGTACCTACGAGCAGTACTTC. Translation: CAWRVAGGTYEQYF.

This chain joins TRBV21-1 and TRBJ1-1; the D call TRBD1 from the table was never checked on the DNA. TRBV21-1 is annotated as a pseudogene. This CDR3 has 13 residues. The CDR3 here is CASSNAGGLEAFF. The CDR3 DNA reads TGTGCCAGCAGCAACGCAGGGGGCCTTGAAGCTTTCTTT.

The gene calls are TRBV30 and TRBJ2-7; 9 bases map to TRBD1. This CDR3 spans 14 amino acids. Looked up from germline, CDR1 is GTSNPN and CDR2 is SVGIG (reference sequence). The V segment lost 5 bases and the J segment 4 bases; nucleotides outside the gene matches: 9. CDR3 residues: CAWGTGTILYEQYF. As DNA, the CDR3 is TGTGCCTGGGGGACAGGGACTATCTTGTACGAGCAGTACTTC.

DNA for the CDR3: TGCAGCGTTCCACACGGAAACACCATATATTTT. Translating gives CSVPHGNTIYF. The chain is built from TRBV29-1 and TRBJ1-3, with D unresolved. The germline V gene encodes CDR1 SQVTM and CDR2 ANQGSEA. The CDR3 runs 11 residues. Deletions cut 5 bases from V and 4 bases from J, with 6 bases between.

The rearrangement uses TRBV7-8 and TRBJ2-5; no definite D call. CDR3 length: 14 amino acids. Germline V gives CDR1 SGHVS, CDR2 FQNEAQ. V shed 6 bases and J shed 1 base, with 12 bases lying between them. CDR3 sequence reads: CASRFSGRQETQYF. The CDR3 DNA reads TGTGCCAGCAGATTCAGTGGGCGCCAAGAGACCCAGTACTTC.

The V and J genes are TRBV30 and TRBJ1-5; TRBD1 matches at 11 bases. Germline V gene data show CDR1 as GTSNPN and CDR2 as SVGIG (reference sequence). With V trimmed by 1 base and J by 1 base, 3 bases remained unmatched. CDR3 length: 16 amino acids. The CDR3 loop is CAWSAGTGGSNQPQHF. Written as DNA, the CDR3 is TGTGCCTGGAGTGCCGGGACAGGGGGGAGCAATCAGCCCCAGCATTTT.

This chain connects TRBV7-2 to TRBJ2-7; 10 positions agree with TRBD2. CDR1 is SGHTA, CDR2 FQGNSA, per germline. V lost 3 bases to trimming and J lost 3 bases; unmatched junction nucleotides: 5. CDR3 length: 15 amino acids. The CDR3 nucleotides are TGTGCCAGCAGCTTGGGACTAGCGTCAGGCTACGAGCAGTACTTC. Protein: CASSLGLASGYEQYF.

DNA of the CDR3: TGTGCCAGCAGCCGCGGACTAGCGGGGGCCTCAACGGCACACAATGAGCAGTTCTTC. Translation: CASSRGLAGASTAHNEQFF. V gene TRBV11-2 combines with J gene TRBJ2-1, with 13 nucleotides matching TRBD2. Trimming cost V 5 bases and J 5 bases; bases outside gene matches: 15. Germline V gene data show CDR1 as SGHAT and CDR2 as FQNNGV. The CDR3 contains 19 residues. Complete variable domain (other parts from reference TRBV11-2 and TRBJ2-1): EAGVAQSPRYKIIEKRQSVAFWCNPISGHATLYWYQQILGQGPKLLIQFQNNGVVDDSQLPKDRFSAERLKGVDSTLKIQPAKLEDSAVYLCASSRGLAGASTAHNEQFFGPGTRLTVL.

The CDR3 DNA follows: TGCAGCGTTGAAGAGACAGGGAACTATGGCTACACCTTC. As protein: CSVEETGNYGYTF. J is TRBJ1-2 and V is TRBV29-1, with 7 bases lining up with TRBD1. Trimming removed 0 bases from V and 2 bases from J; junction bases left unmatched: 0. This CDR3 has 13 amino acids. Germline CDR1 and CDR2: SQVTM and ANQGSEA.

CDR3 sequence reads: CAISEWGEDTEAFF. The DNA for the CDR3 is TGTGCCATCAGTGAATGGGGAGAAGACACTGAAGCTTTCTTT. The chain carries TRBV10-3 and TRBJ1-1, with no clear D. This CDR3 spans 14 amino acids. Germline V gene lookup returns CDR1 ENHRY and CDR2 SYGVKD. Trimming took off 3 bases at V and 3 bases at J, with 11 bases between the two ends.

The rearrangement joins TRBV4-3 to TRBJ1-1, with 9 bases that match TRBD1. This CDR3 is built from 15 residues. Germline lookup yields CDR1 LGHNA and CDR2 YSLEER. V lost 4 bases and J lost 5; bases outside the gene matches: 8. CDR3 sequence: CASSPQQGARTEAFF. The CDR3 DNA sequence: TGCGCCAGCAGCCCACAACAGGGGGCAAGAACTGAAGCTTTCTTT.

The rearrangement links TRBV30 to TRBJ2-2; possibly TRBD2 for D (6 bases). This CDR3 has 13 residues. Germline loops: CDR1 GTSNPN, CDR2 SVGIG (reference sequence). Trimming left V 2 bases short and J 6 bases short, with 10 bases between. CDR3 sequence: CAWSTTSPGELFF. The CDR3 DNA sequence: TGTGCCTGGAGTACGACTAGTCCCGGGGAGCTGTTTTTT.

This clone was recorded a few times. The chain is built from TRBV4-3 and TRBJ2-7, with D maybe TRBD2 (6 bases). CDR3 size: 16 residues. CDR1 LGHNA and CDR2 YSLEER come from the germline V gene. V was pared by 4 bases and J by 7 bases, with 23 bases between. DNA for the CDR3: TGCGCCAGCAGCCCAACCGTGGGGAGGCCTGTGGGAGAGCAGTACTTC. Protein product: CASSPTVGRPVGEQYF.

This chain joins TRBV7-2 and TRBJ2-2; D not resolved. This CDR3 has 11 residues. CDR1 and CDR2 (germline): SGHTA, FQGNSA. Trimming removed 6 bases at V and 5 bases at J, with 4 bases between. Written as DNA, the CDR3 is TGTGCCAGCAGGCGGACCGGGGAGCTGTTTTTT. This encodes CASRRTGELFF.

This clone was seen more than once but under ten times. The genes are TRBV5-4 and TRBJ1-1; TRBD1 might be the D (6 bases). V lost 3 bases and J lost 10, with 16 bases in between. Germline CDR1 reads SGHNT; CDR2 reads YYREEE (reference sequence). The CDR3 runs to 13 residues. CDR3 in amino acids: CASSSRTARGAFF. CDR3 sequence (DNA): TGTGCCAGCAGCTCTCGGACAGCCCGAGGAGCTTTCTTT.

This clone occurred once. The genes are TRBV6-1 and TRBJ2-7; 9 nucleotides match TRBD2. The germline V gene encodes CDR1 MNHNS and CDR2 SASEGT. CDR3 size: 15 residues. V shed 3 bases and J 7 bases; nucleotides not matched to a gene: 10. The CDR3 nucleotides read TGTGCCAGCAGTGATAGCGGGGGCCCCCGGTGGGAGCAGTACTTC. Translation: CASSDSGGPRWEQYF.

This clone appeared a few times. This chain connects TRBV12-5 to TRBJ2-2; D may be TRBD2 (5 bases). Germline CDR1 reads LGHNT; CDR2 reads FRNRAP. V was cut by 5 bases and J by 7 bases, with 8 bases left in between. The CDR3 runs to 12 residues. As DNA, the CDR3 is TGTGCTAGTGGTAGCGGCCACGGGGAGCTGTTTTTT. The encoded protein is CASGSGHGELFF.

V and J are TRBV7-9 and TRBJ1-1; possibly TRBD1 for D (6 bases). V was trimmed by 5 bases and J by 1 base, leaving 11 bases between them. CDR3 size: 14 residues. Germline V gives CDR1 SEHNR, CDR2 FQNEAQ (reference sequence). The CDR3 DNA sequence: TGTGCCAGCAGCAAAAAGGACAGGAACACTGAAGCTTTCTTT. This codes for CASSKKDRNTEAFF.

The chain uses TRBV6-5 and TRBJ1-4; 7 nucleotides line up with TRBD1. Germline V gene data show CDR1 as MNHEY and CDR2 as SVGAGI. Unmatched junction bases numbered 8, after V lost 6 bases and J lost 4 bases. The CDR3 is 15 amino acids. The CDR3 DNA reads TGTGCCAGCAGCTTAAGGGGGCGCGGTAATGAAAAACTGTTTTTT. Translated, it gives CASSLRGRGNEKLFF.

The CDR3 sequence: CASSNGQVMDEKLFF. CDR3 nucleotides: TGTGCCAGCAGCAACGGACAGGTCATGGACGAAAAACTGTTTTTT. This sequence joins TRBV2 and TRBJ1-4, with TRBD1 matching 7 bases. Germline values: CDR1 SNHLY, CDR2 FYNNEI. V trimming: 6 bases; J trimming: 8 bases; junction bases outside the gene matches: 12. This CDR3 region has 15 residues.

This clone was counted once. The J gene is TRBJ2-2, the V gene TRBV9; 8 bases fit TRBD2. Germline V CDR1 and CDR2: SGDLS, YYNGEE. The CDR3 spans 14 residues. After removal of 7 bases from V and 4 bases from J, the junction contained 6 bases not matched to a gene. CDR3 residues: CASRGSGGTGELFF. CDR3 in DNA: TGTGCCAGCCGCGGGAGCGGGGGCACCGGGGAGCTGTTTTTT.

This rearrangement joins TRBV5-1 to TRBJ2-5; 10 positions agree with TRBD1. Germline trimming cut 2 bases from V and 3 bases from J; bases unmatched to any gene: 1. The germline V gene has CDR1 SGHRS and CDR2 YFSETQ. This CDR3 comprises 14 residues. The CDR3 nucleotides read TGCGCCAGCAGCTTCGGACAGGGGGAAGAGACCCAGTACTTC. The encoded protein is CASSFGQGEETQYF.